This TCR beta chain was retrieved from a study of blood T cell repertoires in COVID-19. The wider study: PBMCs, B-cell-depleted T cells, or T cells were the source of the cDNA or gDNA that made up the material.

The length of the CDR3 is 17 residues. V lost 4 bases, J lost 6 bases, and 26 bases lay in between. Germline lookup yields CDR1 SGHRS and CDR2 YFSETQ. In the original processing: The authors estimated nucleated cell counts from reference gene primer amplification. Some clones are missing from TCRdb's copy, which holds only in-frame ones; the method was immunoSEQ multiplex PCR. The V and J calls and the clone size are those of that table, but D and trimming were determined from the DNA. The sample holds roughly 43,000 clones, around 87% seen once. The source of this sequence is a human donor in a cohort sampled during active COVID-19. The specimen sequenced was peripheral blood. The V gene is TRBV5-1, the J gene TRBJ2-7; weak D call: TRBD1 (5 bases). In nucleotides, the CDR3 is TGCGCCAGCAGCGCAAGCCATAGTGCCCCTAAGGGGTTCGAGCAGTACTTC. It specifies CASSASHSAPKGFEQYF.